These 17 T cell receptor beta chains share one sample of origin, sequenced in a study of T cell changes during pregnancy in multiple sclerosis. The data were produced by immunoSEQ multiplex PCR, yet TCRdb's version contains in-frame clones alone and is incomplete. The sample records around 20,000 clones, about 90% being singletons. Source: CD4+ T cells from peripheral blood mononuclear cells, taken in the third trimester of pregnancy. Every receptor here comes from a female donor in good health, enrolled as a control in a pregnancy study.

The genes are TRBV28 and TRBJ1-2; D is possibly TRBD1 (6 bases). CDR1 MDHEN and CDR2 SYDVKM come from the germline V gene. V shed 5 bases and J shed 6 bases, with 10 bases lying between them. This CDR3 is 12 amino acids long. Written as DNA, the CDR3 is TGTGCCAGCAGTATACAGGGCCATGGCTACACCTTC. This encodes CASSIQGHGYTF.

V gene TRBV18 combines with J gene TRBJ2-2, with 7 bases lining up with TRBD2. Germline trimming cut 3 bases from V and 0 bases from J; bases unmatched to any gene: 4. The CDR3 length is 16 residues. In germline, CDR1 is KGHSH, CDR2 LQKENI. This CDR3 reads CASSPLADTNTGELFF. The CDR3 DNA is TGTGCCAGCTCACCCCTAGCGGACACGAACACCGGGGAGCTGTTTTTT. The full variable domain, its missing parts supplied by reference TRBV18 and TRBJ2-2, is NAGVMQNPRHLVRRRGQEARLRCSPMKGHSHVYWYRQLPEEGLKFMVYLQKENIIDESGMPKERFSAEFPKEGPSILRIQQVVRGDSAAYFCASSPLADTNTGELFFGEGSRLTVL.

The V call is TRBV9, the J call TRBJ2-5, with 9 bases identical to TRBD2. Germline V CDR1 and CDR2: SGDLS, YYNGEE. The trim removed 0 bases at V and 4 bases at J, leaving 7 bases unmatched. This CDR3 region has 16 residues. CDR3 residues: CASSVGKAGGRETQYF. CDR3 sequence (DNA): TGTGCCAGCAGCGTAGGGAAGGCGGGGGGGCGAGAGACCCAGTACTTC. Full variable domain (outside the CDR3, taken from reference TRBV9 and TRBJ2-5): DSGVTQTPKHLITATGQRVTLRCSPRSGDLSVYWYQQSLDQGLQFLIQYYNGEERAKGNILERFSAQQFPDLHSELNLSSLELGDSALYFCASSVGKAGGRETQYFGPGTRLLVL.

The chain couples TRBV5-6 to TRBJ1-6; possibly TRBD1 for D (6 bases). This CDR3 spans 16 amino acids. Looked up from germline, CDR1 is SGHDT and CDR2 is YYEEEE. The V and J ends lost 2 bases and 5 bases respectively, with 14 bases between them. CDR3 nucleotide sequence: TGTGCCAGCAGCTTAATAGTGACAGGCGATAATTCACCCCTCCACTTT. It yields the protein CASSLIVTGDNSPLHF.

The chain recombines TRBV7-2 with TRBJ1-2, with 8 nucleotides matching TRBD1. The V gene's germline CDR1 is SGHTA and CDR2 FQGNSA. The trim removed 1 base at V and 2 bases at J, leaving 12 bases unmatched. The CDR3 sequence is 18 residues long. CDR3 nucleotides: TGTGCCAGCAGCTTAGAAAGGATTTGGCAGGGGGCGAACTATGGCTACACCTTC. Amino acids: CASSLERIWQGANYGYTF.

V is TRBV19 and J is TRBJ1-2, with 8 bases that match TRBD1. With V trimmed by 9 bases and J by 1 base, 10 bases remained unmatched. The CDR3 has 15 residues. Germline V gene sequence: CDR1 LNHDA, CDR2 SQIVND (reference sequence). The CDR3 coding sequence is TGTGCCAGCCGGGCAGGGGGCTATCTTAACTATGGCTACACCTTC. As protein: CASRAGGYLNYGYTF.

The genes are TRBV27 and TRBJ2-7; 12 nucleotides match TRBD2. V lost 5 bases, J lost 3 bases, and 11 bases stayed unmatched. There are 17 residues in the CDR3. Germline V gene sequence: CDR1 MNHEY, CDR2 SMNVEV (reference sequence). The CDR3 here is CASSPPGTSGPYYEQYF. Here the CDR3 DNA reads TGTGCCAGCAGTCCCCCCGGGACTAGCGGGCCTTACTACGAGCAGTACTTC.

This clone has only one observation. This chain links TRBV30 with TRBJ2-7; tentatively, D is TRBD1 (5 bases). V lost 0 bases and J 3 bases, leaving 21 bases between the germline ends. This CDR3 region has 17 residues. In germline, CDR1 is GTSNPN, CDR2 SVGIG (reference sequence). Here the CDR3 DNA reads TGTGCCTGGAGTGTACCCCCGATATGGCAGGGCAGCTACGAGCAGTACTTC. It specifies CAWSVPPIWQGSYEQYF.

The gene calls are TRBV7-6 and TRBJ2-1; tentative D call: TRBD2 (6 bases). Between the trimmed V and J ends, which lost 1 base and 0 bases, there was a span of 13 bases. CDR1 SGHVS and CDR2 FNYEAQ come from the germline V gene. The CDR3 extends over 17 amino acids. The CDR3: CASSLGPGGSSYNEQFF. The DNA for the CDR3 is TGTGCCAGCAGCTTAGGGCCCGGAGGGAGCTCCTACAATGAGCAGTTCTTC.

The V gene is TRBV29-1, the J gene TRBJ1-1, with 12 bases that match TRBD1. V gave up 5 bases and J gave up 10 bases; unmatched junction bases: 14. CDR1 and CDR2 (germline): SQVTM, ANQGSEA. This CDR3 is 15 amino acids long. DNA of the CDR3: TGCAGCGTTCCGTCAGCCGGGACAGGGGGCAGAGTAGCTTTCTTT. Protein: CSVPSAGTGGRVAFF.

This clone occurred once. DNA of the CDR3: TGTGCCAGCAGTCTGACATTCGGCGAGCAGTACTTC. Amino acids: CASSLTFGEQYF. The chain couples TRBV28 to TRBJ2-7, with D unresolved. The CDR3 loop spans 12 amino acids. V was shortened by 5 bases and J by 6 bases, with 11 bases between the two germline ends. Germline-derived CDR1 and CDR2 are MDHEN and SYDVKM. Full variable domain (missing parts from reference TRBV28 and TRBJ2-7): DVKVTQSSRYLVKRTGEKVFLECVQDMDHENMFWYRQDPGLGLRLIYFSYDVKMKEKGDIPEGYSVSREKKERFSLILESASTNQTSMYLCASSLTFGEQYFGPGTRLTVT.

The chain employs TRBV4-1 and TRBJ1-2, with D perhaps matching TRBD1 (5 bases). Germline lookup yields CDR1 MGHRA and CDR2 YSYEKL. The CDR3 length is 14 residues. V was pared by 8 bases and J by 4 bases, with 17 bases between. For the CDR3, the DNA is TGCGCCAGCCGCCCTTTCCAGCAGGGCTATGGCTACACCTTC. Translating it yields CASRPFQQGYGYTF.

The count of this clone is one. The rearrangement links TRBV9 to TRBJ2-1, with a possible D match to TRBD2 (6 bases). V lost 4 bases and J 2 bases, leaving 13 bases between the germline ends. The CDR3 is made up of 15 amino acids. CDR1 SGDLS and CDR2 YYNGEE come from the germline V gene. The CDR3 DNA reads as TGTGCCAGCAGCCGAGTCGGGGGAGCCTACAATGAGCAGTTCTTC. Protein: CASSRVGGAYNEQFF. Together with reference TRBV9 and TRBJ2-1, the CDR3 gives the full variable domain: DSGVTQTPKHLITATGQRVTLRCSPRSGDLSVYWYQQSLDQGLQFLIQYYNGEERAKGNILERFSAQQFPDLHSELNLSSLELGDSALYFCASSRVGGAYNEQFFGPGTRLTVL.

This chain uses TRBV7-8 with TRBJ2-1; D might be TRBD2 (5 bases). V lost 1 base and J lost 6, with 13 bases in between. Germline lookup yields CDR1 SGHVS and CDR2 FQNEAQ. This CDR3 contains 15 residues. The CDR3 loop is CASSLELVNVNEQFF. CDR3 coding DNA: TGTGCCAGCAGCTTAGAACTAGTTAATGTCAATGAGCAGTTCTTC.

J is TRBJ1-1 and V is TRBV30; possibly TRBD1 for D (5 bases). V gave up 5 bases and J gave up 1 base, with 11 bases separating them. Germline CDR1 reads GTSNPN; CDR2 reads SVGIG (reference sequence). This CDR3 region has 13 residues. As DNA, the CDR3 is TGTGCCTGGGCGCAGGGTCAGAACACTGAAGCTTTCTTT. It specifies CAWAQGQNTEAFF. The full variable domain, rest sourced from reference TRBV30 and TRBJ1-1, is SQTIHQWPATLVQPVGSPLSLECTVEGTSNPNLYWYRQAAGRGLQLLFYSVGIGQISSEVPQNLSASRPQDRQFILSSKKLLLSDSGFYLCAWAQGQNTEAFFGQGTRLTVV.

The chain recombines TRBV6-6 with TRBJ2-2, with TRBD2 matching 12 bases. The CDR3 is 16 amino acids. The J segment lost 1 base and the V segment lost 6 bases, leaving 3 bases of the junction unmatched. Germline assignment: CDR1 MNHNY and CDR2 SVGAGI (reference sequence). CDR3 coding DNA: TGTGCCAGCAGACTGGGACTAGCGGGGAACACCGGGGAGCTGTTTTTT. Its translation: CASRLGLAGNTGELFF.

The rearrangement links TRBV7-2 to TRBJ2-3; 7 bases are a match to TRBD2. J was trimmed by 3 bases and V by 3 bases; bases with no gene match: 9. Germline CDR1 reads SGHTA; CDR2 reads FQGNSA. CDR3 size: 16 residues. The CDR3 loop reads CASSFPGGGGTDTQYF. The CDR3 DNA reads as TGTGCCAGCAGCTTCCCCGGCGGGGGTGGGACAGATACGCAGTATTTT.